This T cell receptor beta chain was sequenced for a study of blood T cells in healthy people across ages. Looking at the study overall: Template switching retrieved approximately one barcoded beta molecule for each two T cells.

Isolated PBMCs totaled at least 7 million in each sample. CDR3 length equals 15 residues. The germline gives CDR1 LGHNA, CDR2 YSLEER. V lost 1 base and J lost 5, with 11 bases in between. Details on this clonotype: Its specificity is unknown.

With a J-beta primer mix and a sample-barcoded 5' primer, a second PCR ran about 7 to 12 cycles. One entry per CDR3 protein results from TCRdb running MiXCR on the 5' RACE reads. Here the sample spans roughly 1.9 million distinct CDR3 sequences, roughly two fifths being singletons. Study results and caveats: Without sorted subsets, naive and antigen-experienced compartments could not be conclusively compared. With naive T cell percentage, TCR beta diversity showed a strong correlation.

V is TRBV4-3 and J is TRBJ1-4, with a weak D call TRBD1 (5 bases). The sequenced sample consisted of blood. The receptor comes from a human donor in good health. The CDR3 sequence is CASSQGQQDNEKLFF. CDR3 in DNA: TGCGCCAGCAGCCAAGGACAGCAAGACAATGAAAAACTGTTTTTT.